Below are 21 T cell receptor beta chains sequenced from a single sample in a study of early T cells in non-severe SARS-CoV-2 infection. TCRdb reprocessed the 5' RACE reads with MiXCR, giving one entry per CDR3 protein. The sample has about 130,000 distinct CDR3 sequences, 15% seen once. Source material: whole blood. Receptors originate from an adult who was a healthcare worker with PCR-confirmed SARS-CoV-2 infection or an uninfected control (not recorded which).

A few counts support this clonotype. The gene calls are TRBV19 and TRBJ1-5; TRBD1 matches at 7 bases. V gave up 7 bases and J gave up 7 bases; unmatched junction bases: 7. The CDR3 loop spans 13 amino acids. From germline, CDR1 is LNHDA and CDR2 SQIVND (reference sequence). The CDR3 is CASNDRDGQPQHF. The CDR3 nucleotides read TGTGCCAGTAACGACAGGGACGGACAGCCCCAGCATTTT.

This clonotype was seen repeatedly, ten times or more. This chain links TRBV5-4 with TRBJ1-2; the D is unclear. This CDR3 has 16 amino acids. Germline CDR1 reads SGHNT; CDR2 reads YYREEE (reference sequence). The V gene lost 4 bases and the J gene lost 0 bases, with 16 bases spanning the gap. Here the CDR3 DNA reads TGTGCCAGCAGCGGACGGCGAACATACTCTAACTATGGCTACACCTTC. The encoded protein is CASSGRRTYSNYGYTF.

The V gene is TRBV6-1, the J gene TRBJ2-5; D call uncertain. This CDR3 comprises 14 residues. Germline V gives CDR1 MNHNS, CDR2 SASEGT. With 4 bases removed from V and 2 bases from J, the gap between germline ends came to 11 bases. The CDR3 region is CASSVRSPQETQYF. The CDR3, as DNA: TGTGCCAGCAGTGTCAGGAGCCCTCAAGAGACCCAGTACTTC.

This chain connects TRBV12-3 or TRBV12-4 to TRBJ1-5; D gene uncertain. The CDR3 runs to 14 residues. Between the trimmed V and J ends, which lost 3 bases and 4 bases, there was a span of 10 bases. The CDR3 DNA follows: TGTGCCAGCAGTTTCACGACACGTAATCAGCCCCAGCATTTT. Protein sequence: CASSFTTRNQPQHF.

The chain carries TRBV25-1 and TRBJ1-4; weak D call: TRBD1 (5 bases). This CDR3 comprises 16 residues. CDR1 is MGHDK and CDR2 is SYGVNS in the germline V gene. V was clipped by 6 bases and J by 5 bases, with 19 bases between them. The CDR3 here is CASRRGVGDTNEKLFF. The CDR3 DNA sequence: TGTGCCAGCAGGAGGGGAGTTGGCGACACAAATGAAAAACTGTTTTTT. The full variable domain, completed using reference TRBV25-1 and TRBJ1-4, is EADIYQTPRYLVIGTGKKITLECSQTMGHDKMYWYQQDPGMELHLIHYSYGVNSTEKGDLSSESTVSRIRTEHFPLTLESARPSHTSQYLCASRRGVGDTNEKLFFGSGTQLSVL.

This clonotype turned up a few times. The chain employs TRBV4-1 and TRBJ1-5; 7 nucleotides align to TRBD1. Germline-derived CDR1 and CDR2 are MGHRA and YSYEKL. This CDR3 has 18 amino acids. J gave up 1 base and V 3 bases, and 12 bases lay outside the gene matches. The CDR3 reads CASSQASGGQASNQPQHF. The CDR3 bases are TGCGCCAGCAGCCAGGCATCAGGGGGGCAAGCAAGCAATCAGCCCCAGCATTTT.

The chain joins TRBV6-5 to TRBJ2-7, with a weak D call TRBD1 (6 bases). The CDR3 is made up of 14 amino acids. Germline V lookup: CDR1 MNHEY, CDR2 SVGAGI. Between the trimmed V and J ends, which lost 4 bases and 1 base, there was a span of 11 bases. CDR3 nucleotide sequence: TGTGCCAGCAGTTCCCGGGACACATCCTACGAGCAGTACTTC. Translating gives CASSSRDTSYEQYF.

The V and J genes are TRBV6-1 and TRBJ1-1; D is unresolved. Trimming took off 7 bases at V and 2 bases at J, with 11 bases between the two ends. This CDR3 is built from 13 residues. In germline, CDR1 is MNHNS, CDR2 SASEGT. The CDR3, as DNA: TGTGCCAGCACCCAGATGACCAACACTGAAGCTTTCTTT. Its protein is CASTQMTNTEAFF.

This clonotype has a handful of counts. V is TRBV12-3 or TRBV12-4 and J is TRBJ2-7, with D unresolved. The CDR3 length is 14 residues. Trimming took off 4 bases at V and 0 bases at J, with 10 bases between the two ends. Here the CDR3 reads CASSSLESSYEQYF. CDR3 DNA sequence: TGTGCCAGCAGTTCCCTGGAGAGCTCCTACGAGCAGTACTTC.

This clonotype was observed a few times. The chain combines TRBV5-1 with TRBJ2-3; D unclear. The CDR3 totals 14 residues. Germline V gives CDR1 SGHRS, CDR2 YFSETQ. The germline V and J ends were trimmed by 0 bases and 1 base, with 6 bases remaining between them. The CDR3 DNA is TGCGCCAGCAGCTTGGAGAGCGGCACAGATACGCAGTATTTT. This sequence encodes CASSLESGTDTQYF. Supplemented by reference TRBV5-1 and TRBJ2-3, the full variable domain reads KAGVTQTPRYLIKTRGQQVTLSCSPISGHRSVSWYQQTPGQGLQFLFEYFSETQRNKGNFPGRFSGRQFSNSRSEMNVSTLELGDSALYLCASSLESGTDTQYFGPGTRLTVL.

This clonotype was recorded many times. The V call is TRBV5-4, the J call TRBJ2-7; tentatively, D is TRBD2 (6 bases). The CDR3 length is 15 residues. Looked up from germline, CDR1 is SGHNT and CDR2 is YYREEE (reference sequence). Deletions cut 0 bases from V and 4 bases from J, with 14 bases between. CDR3 in amino acids: CASSLGYTGGYEQYF. The CDR3 DNA reads as TGTGCCAGCAGCTTGGGATATACAGGAGGGTACGAGCAGTACTTC.

V is TRBV6-6 and J is TRBJ2-1; D is uncertain. The ends were cut back, 2 bases at V and 10 bases at J, with 9 bases in the middle. Germline V gene lookup returns CDR1 MNHNY and CDR2 SVGAGI (reference sequence). The CDR3 contains 12 residues. The CDR3 spells CASSYIPTEQFF. The CDR3 DNA is TGTGCCAGCAGTTACATCCCAACCGAGCAGTTCTTC.

The chain combines TRBV7-9 with TRBJ1-4; D remains ambiguous. The germline V gene encodes CDR1 SEHNR and CDR2 FQNEAQ (reference sequence). The ends were cut back, 0 bases at V and 8 bases at J, with 7 bases in the middle. This CDR3 contains 13 residues. The CDR3 nucleotides are TGTGCCAGCAGCTTAGCGCCGAGGGAAAAACTGTTTTTT. Protein sequence: CASSLAPREKLFF.

This chain uses TRBV5-1 with TRBJ2-1; 7 positions agree with TRBD1. CDR1 is SGHRS and CDR2 is YFSETQ in the germline V gene. V was pared by 0 bases and J by 8 bases, with 5 bases of the junction left unmatched. This CDR3 comprises 14 residues. In DNA, the CDR3 is TGCGCCAGCAGCTTGGACGGACAGGTCGATGAGCAGTTCTTC. Its translation is CASSLDGQVDEQFF.

Here the CDR3 reads CAASGGVTDEQYF. CDR3 sequence (DNA): TGTGCCGCTAGCGGGGGCGTCACCGACGAGCAGTACTTC. The chain uses TRBV10-3 and TRBJ2-7; 10 bases map to TRBD2. Germline CDR1 reads ENHRY; CDR2 reads SYGVKD. CDR3 size: 13 residues. Trimming took 11 bases from V and 5 from J; bases not matched to a gene: 9.

This clonotype was counted between two and nine times. The V gene is TRBV12-3 or TRBV12-4, the J gene TRBJ2-1; 8 positions match TRBD2. The J segment lost 7 bases and the V segment lost 4 bases, leaving 3 bases of the junction unmatched. CDR3 length: 13 residues. The CDR3 region has the DNA TGTGCCAGCAGTTATTCGGGGGGGAATGAGCAGTTCTTC. It yields the protein CASSYSGGNEQFF.

This clonotype was picked up a small number of times. The V gene is TRBV12-3 or TRBV12-4, the J gene TRBJ1-1; 7 positions agree with TRBD1. Trimming removed 6 bases from V and 7 bases from J; junction bases left unmatched: 8. The CDR3 sequence is 13 residues long. In DNA form, the CDR3 reads TGTGCCAGCAGCGCCACAGGGGAAGGTGAAGCTTTCTTT. It specifies CASSATGEGEAFF.

This clonotype appeared a few times. The chain is built from TRBV4-1 and TRBJ1-4; D gene unclear. V gave up 2 bases and J gave up 9 bases, with 16 bases separating them. The V gene's germline CDR1 is MGHRA and CDR2 YSYEKL. This CDR3 is built from 15 residues. DNA of the CDR3: TGCGCCAGCAGCCAAACGGGCTTTCTCCCCCAAAAACTGTTTTTT. This encodes CASSQTGFLPQKLFF.

This clonotype was counted only a few times. The chain employs TRBV29-1 and TRBJ2-5; 9 bases are shared with TRBD1. Per the germline V gene, CDR1 is SQVTM and CDR2 is ANQGSEA. The V and J ends lost 7 bases and 5 bases, in that order; junction bases with no gene match: 8. The CDR3 is 13 residues long. The CDR3 here is CSAKQGAGETQYF. In nucleotides, the CDR3 is TGCAGCGCGAAACAGGGGGCTGGGGAGACCCAGTACTTC.

CDR3 loop: CAISGGRESNQPQHF. The CDR3 DNA is TGTGCCATCAGTGGGGGCAGGGAAAGCAATCAGCCCCAGCATTTT. The gene calls are TRBV10-3 and TRBJ1-5, with a tentative D call TRBD1 (5 bases). Trimming removed 4 bases at V and 1 base at J, with 11 bases between. This CDR3 is 15 amino acids long. Germline CDR1 reads ENHRY; CDR2 reads SYGVKD.

This clonotype was seen a few times. The genes are TRBV30 and TRBJ1-3; unclear D gene. There are 13 residues in the CDR3. Germline assignment: CDR1 GTSNPN and CDR2 SVGIG (reference sequence). V was cut by 5 bases and J by 0 bases, with 8 bases left in between. CDR3 residues: CAWGVISGNTIYF. The DNA for the CDR3 is TGTGCCTGGGGCGTAATCTCTGGAAACACCATATATTTT.